The rows below give T cell receptor beta chains drawn from one sample of a study of shared clonotypes between healthy human individuals. Data came from immunoSEQ multiplex PCR; TCRdb stores just in-frame clones and leaves some out. The sample carries more than 2 million clones, around 95% recorded once. Sequenced input: naive CD4+ T cells sorted from blood. Every receptor here comes from a man between 18 and 35 years old in good health. Both conserved end residues are part of each CDR3. The D gene is left open where the match is weak. Where a row states a size, it is once, few, many or the class of an expanded clone; other rows omit it.

j_call d_call clone_size v_call cdr3_nt cdr3_aa
TRBJ1-5 - - TRBV12-5 TGTGCTAGTGGTTTGGATGCTTTACTACAGGAAAACAATCAGCCCCAGCATTTT CASGLDALLQENNQPQHF
TRBJ2-5 - once TRBV5-1 TGCGCCAGCAGCCCCCAGCGATCCGCCGAGACCCAGTACTTC CASSPQRSAETQYF
TRBJ2-7 TRBD1 - TRBV5-1 TGCGCCAGCAGCTTGCTAGGGACAGGGGGCCACGAGCAGTACTTC CASSLLGTGGHEQYF
TRBJ2-7 - - TRBV10-3 TGTGCCATCAGCATCGACAGGACCGGCTCCTACGAGCAGTACTTC CAISIDRTGSYEQYF
TRBJ2-1 TRBD2 - TRBV14 TGTGCCAGCAGCCTAAGGACTAGCGGGAACTACAATGAGCAGTTCTTC CASSLRTSGNYNEQFF
TRBJ2-1 TRBD2 - TRBV19 TGTGCCAGTAGTATGGGACTAGCGACCTATGAGCAGTTCTTC CASSMGLATYEQFF
TRBJ2-3 - - TRBV27 TGTGCCAGCCGAGAGGGAGGTCGAGATACGCAGTATTTT CASREGGRDTQYF
TRBJ2-3 - - TRBV5-1 TGCGCCAGCAGCACGGGACCCCTAGATACGCAGTATTTT CASSTGPLDTQYF
TRBJ2-7 - - TRBV5-4 TGTGCCAGCAGCTTGGTCGGCTCACCCGAGCAGTACTTC CASSLVGSPEQYF
TRBJ2-1 TRBD1 - TRBV5-1 TGCGCCAGCAGCTTGGACAGGGGGCGAAAGCAGTTCTTC CASSLDRGRKQFF
TRBJ2-1 - - TRBV12-5 TGTGCTAGTGGTTTGATCCCGGACCCTGAGCAGTTCTTC CASGLIPDPEQFF
TRBJ2-4 TRBD2 - TRBV5-6 TGTGCCAGCAGCTTGCTTAGCGGGAGCCTTCTAGCCAAAAACATTCAGTACTTC CASSLLSGSLLAKNIQYF
TRBJ1-6 TRBD1 - TRBV19 TGTGCCAGTAGTATCTTTTGGACAGGGGGTATCTATAATTCACCCCTCCACTTT CASSIFWTGGIYNSPLHF
TRBJ2-1 - - TRBV18 TGTGCCAGCTCACCACGGGTAGCGGAAACCTACAATGAGCAGTTCTTC CASSPRVAETYNEQFF
TRBJ2-1 - - TRBV7-9 TGTGCCAGCAGCTCCCCCGATGAGCAGTTCTTC CASSSPDEQFF
TRBJ2-5 TRBD2 - TRBV7-9 TGTGCCAGCAGCTTGATAGCGGGGGCGGAGACCCAGTACTTC CASSLIAGAETQYF
TRBJ1-5 - - TRBV10-1 TGCGCCAGCAGTCCACGGGGCAATCAGCCCCAGCATTTT CASSPRGNQPQHF
TRBJ2-3 TRBD2 - TRBV6-6 TGTGCCAGCAGTCGACTAGCCGACACAGATACGCAGTATTTT CASSRLADTDTQYF
TRBJ2-5 - - TRBV10-3 TGTGCCATCAGCGAGGGACTGAAAGAGACCCAGTACTTC CAISEGLKETQYF
TRBJ2-7 TRBD1 - TRBV25-1 TGTGCCAGCAGTTGGACAGGGGGTTCCTACGAGCAGTACTTC CASSWTGGSYEQYF
TRBJ1-1 TRBD1 - TRBV29-1 TGCAGCGTTGGGGACAGTGACACTGAAGCTTTCTTT CSVGDSDTEAFF
TRBJ1-1 - - TRBV29-1 TGCAGCGTTGTTCTGAAAATGAACACTGAAGCTTTCTTT CSVVLKMNTEAFF
TRBJ1-5 - - TRBV6-4 TGTGCCAGCAGTGGGCGGACAGCCGATTATAGCAATCAGCCCCAGCATTTT CASSGRTADYSNQPQHF
TRBJ2-7 - - TRBV15 TGTGCCACCAGCAGAGACGCTCGGGAGCCGGGAGAGGAGCAGTACTTC CATSRDAREPGEEQYF
TRBJ1-5 - - TRBV5-1 TGCGCCAGCAGCTTGGCCCCGGGACAAAATCAGCCCCAGCATTTT CASSLAPGQNQPQHF
TRBJ1-4 - - TRBV4-2 TGTGCCAGCAGCCAAGATATCGACCAGGAAAAACTGTTTTTT CASSQDIDQEKLFF
TRBJ1-5 - - TRBV6-1 TGTGCCAGCAGTGCCGGCCTTAGCAATCAGCCCCAGCATTTT CASSAGLSNQPQHF
TRBJ2-5 - - TRBV5-5 TGTGCCAGCAGCTCTCCGGGACCCGGAGGCGGGGAGACCCAGTACTTC CASSSPGPGGGETQYF
TRBJ2-4 - once TRBV28 TGTGCCAGCAGTCCCCAGTCGGCGGGATCCAAAAACATTCAGTACTTC CASSPQSAGSKNIQYF
TRBJ1-4 - - TRBV18 TGTGCCAGCTCACCTACCAGGGGTAATGAAAAACTGTTTTTT CASSPTRGNEKLFF
TRBJ2-7 - - TRBV12-5 TGTGCTAGTGGTGATAACGAGCAGTACTTC CASGDNEQYF
TRBJ2-5 - - TRBV7-8 TGTGCCAGCAGCGCTCGACCCTATGTTAGGGTGGAGACCCAGTACTTC CASSARPYVRVETQYF
TRBJ1-2 - - TRBV5-6 TGTGCCAGCAGCTCCCTGGGGGCTGGGGCCGGGGACTATGGCTACACCTTC CASSSLGAGAGDYGYTF
TRBJ1-3 - - TRBV18 TGTGCCAGCTCACCACCGATGGGCTCTGGAAACACCATATATTTT CASSPPMGSGNTIYF
TRBJ2-7 TRBD1 once TRBV7-6 TGTGCCAGCAGCTTATCTGGACAGGGGCCGGCCGAGCAGTACTTC CASSLSGQGPAEQYF
TRBJ1-2 - once TRBV18 TGTGCCAGCTCCGGGCCCACCGGGAATGGCTACACCTTC CASSGPTGNGYTF
TRBJ2-7 - - TRBV27 TGTGCCAGCAGTTCAACAGGCGACTACGAGCAGTACTTC CASSSTGDYEQYF
TRBJ2-7 - - TRBV5-1 TGCGCCAGCAGCTCAAAGGGGCACTCCTACGAGCAGTACTTC CASSSKGHSYEQYF
TRBJ2-7 - - TRBV27 TGTGCCAGCAGCCGATTGGACAACTACGAGCAGTACTTC CASSRLDNYEQYF
TRBJ2-2 TRBD2 - TRBV4-1 TGCGCCAGCAGCCAAGGGGGACTAGCGGGAGTGGGCACCGGGGAGCTGTTTTTT CASSQGGLAGVGTGELFF
TRBJ2-3 - - TRBV2 TGTGCCATCTCCGGGGACTCGATCACAGATACGCAGTATTTT CAISGDSITDTQYF
TRBJ2-7 TRBD2 - TRBV6-5 TGTGCCAGCAGTTGGGGGGGGGAGCAGTACTTC CASSWGGEQYF
TRBJ2-7 - - TRBV6-1 TGTGCCAGCAGTGAAGCGTCAGGGGGGGTCTACGAGCAGTACTTC CASSEASGGVYEQYF
TRBJ1-2 TRBD1 - TRBV6-5 TGTGCCAGCAGGGACAGGGTATCAGACTATGGCTACACCTTC CASRDRVSDYGYTF
TRBJ2-7 - - TRBV7-9 TGTGCCAGCAGCTTAAGGGGCCCGTTCTACGAGCAGTACTTC CASSLRGPFYEQYF
TRBJ2-3 - - TRBV7-6 TGTGCCAGCAGCTTAGACAGCAGCACAGATACGCAGTATTTT CASSLDSSTDTQYF
TRBJ2-2 TRBD1 - TRBV6-4 TGTGCCAGCAAACCAGGGGGGAACACCGGGGAGCTGTTTTTT CASKPGGNTGELFF
TRBJ2-7 - - TRBV5-1 TGCGCCAGCAGCTTGCCGGCTTACGAGCAGTACTTC CASSLPAYEQYF
TRBJ1-1 - - TRBV6-1 TGTGCCAGCAGTGAAGTGGGGGGTCGCCGAGCTTTCTTT CASSEVGGRRAFF
TRBJ2-7 TRBD2 - TRBV7-9 TGTGCCAGCAGCTTAGTCACGGGAGGCCTCTCCTACGAGCAGTACTTC CASSLVTGGLSYEQYF